The 8 T cell receptor beta chains listed next were all sequenced from one sample in a study of neoadjuvant nivolumab and ipilimumab in lung cancer. The method was immunoSEQ multiplex PCR; TCRdb's version includes in-frame clones alone and lacks a portion of them. The sample holds 40,000 to 60,000 clones, approximately 90% seen once. The starting material was blood, obtained before neoadjuvant nivolumab, alone or with ipilimumab. The source of these receptors is an adult with non-small cell lung cancer. Some clones in this sample may be carry-over from other donors' samples.

This chain uses TRBV7-6 with TRBJ2-1, with 7 bases matching TRBD2. J gave up 2 bases and V 4 bases, and 5 bases lay outside the gene matches. The CDR3 totals 15 residues. Per the germline V gene, CDR1 is SGHVS and CDR2 is FNYEAQ. In DNA, the CDR3 is TGTGCCAGCAGCTCCCCGGGACTACCCTACAATGAGCAGTTCTTC. Translation gives CASSSPGLPYNEQFF.

This chain joins TRBV18 and TRBJ1-1; TRBD1 matches at 8 bases. This CDR3 region has 18 residues. V was pared by 3 bases and J by 0 bases, with 12 bases of the junction left unmatched. Germline V gene lookup returns CDR1 KGHSH and CDR2 LQKENI. CDR3 protein: CASSPHLPGTGLNTEAFF. The CDR3 bases are TGTGCCAGCTCACCCCATCTCCCTGGGACAGGACTGAACACTGAAGCTTTCTTT.

Here the CDR3 DNA reads TGTGCCAGCTCACAATGGCAGGGAGACGAGCAGTACTTC. It encodes CASSQWQGDEQYF. V usage is TRBV18 and J usage is TRBJ2-7; TRBD1 or TRBD2 may be the D gene (5 bases each). V shed 4 bases and J shed 5 bases, with 12 bases lying between them. This CDR3 has 13 residues. Germline CDR1 reads KGHSH; CDR2 reads LQKENI. The whole variable domain, filled in from reference TRBV18 and TRBJ2-7, reads NAGVMQNPRHLVRRRGQEARLRCSPMKGHSHVYWYRQLPEEGLKFMVYLQKENIIDESGMPKERFSAEFPKEGPSILRIQQVVRGDSAAYFCASSQWQGDEQYFGPGTRLTVT.

CDR3 nucleotides: TGTGCCAGCAGTTCTAGCGGGAGGGCCTACGAGCAGTACTTC. As protein: CASSSSGRAYEQYF. This chain uses TRBV6-5 with TRBJ2-7, with TRBD2 identical over 12 bases. The ends lost 4 bases at V and 2 bases at J; junction bases unmatched: 0. Germline CDR1 reads MNHEY; CDR2 reads SVGAGI. CDR3 length equals 14 residues.

The rearrangement joins TRBV7-9 to TRBJ2-3, with 9 bases identical to TRBD1. The germline V gene encodes CDR1 SEHNR and CDR2 FQNEAQ (reference sequence). This CDR3 is 13 amino acids long. The junction had 7 bases not matched to a gene; V was cut back by 11 bases and J by 4 bases. CDR3 residues: CALRQGVADTQYF. CDR3 nucleotides: TGTGCCCTTCGACAGGGGGTCGCAGATACGCAGTATTTT.

CDR3 bases: TGTGCCAGCTCACTCACCTCGGGACAGGGCTCTAGCACAGATACGCAGTATTTT. Translated: CASSLTSGQGSSTDTQYF. The chain employs TRBV18 and TRBJ2-3; TRBD1 matches 9 bases. The germline V gene encodes CDR1 KGHSH and CDR2 LQKENI. The CDR3 length is 18 residues. The V and J ends lost 4 bases and 0 bases, in that order; junction bases with no gene match: 11. The variable domain in full, completed from reference TRBV18 and TRBJ2-3, reads NAGVMQNPRHLVRRRGQEARLRCSPMKGHSHVYWYRQLPEEGLKFMVYLQKENIIDESGMPKERFSAEFPKEGPSILRIQQVVRGDSAAYFCASSLTSGQGSSTDTQYFGPGTRLTVL.

The chain joins TRBV5-1 to TRBJ1-2; 8 nucleotides match TRBD1. Per the germline V gene, CDR1 is SGHRS and CDR2 is YFSETQ. The CDR3 runs 16 residues. V was pared by 4 bases and J by 7 bases, with 15 bases of the junction left unmatched. The chain's CDR3 is CASSPARGRGASGYTF. CDR3 nucleotide sequence: TGCGCCAGCAGCCCCGCCAGGGGGCGCGGGGCTAGTGGCTACACCTTC.

The rearrangement uses TRBV25-1 and TRBJ1-4; D gene unclear. There are 14 residues in the CDR3. Per the germline V gene, CDR1 is MGHDK and CDR2 is SYGVNS. V was clipped by 3 bases and J by 1 base, with 6 bases between them. The CDR3 spells CASSDWLTNEKLFF. In DNA, the CDR3 is TGTGCCAGCAGTGATTGGTTAACTAATGAAAAACTGTTTTTT. The whole variable domain, remainder taken from reference TRBV25-1 and TRBJ1-4, is EADIYQTPRYLVIGTGKKITLECSQTMGHDKMYWYQQDPGMELHLIHYSYGVNSTEKGDLSSESTVSRIRTEHFPLTLESARPSHTSQYLCASSDWLTNEKLFFGSGTQLSVL.